The 10 T cell receptor beta chains reported below all come from one sample, sequenced in a study of blood T cell repertoires in COVID-19. Only in-frame clones appear in the TCRdb table, and some are missing; sequencing was by immunoSEQ multiplex PCR. The sample consists of 120,000 or so clones, around 89% of them appearing once. Sequencing input: peripheral blood. Receptor source: a human donor in a cohort sampled during active COVID-19.

The chain joins TRBV19 to TRBJ2-7; a possible D gene is TRBD1 (6 bases). Germline CDR1 is LNHDA and CDR2 is SQIVND (reference sequence). The CDR3 length is 17 residues. The V end was cut by 1 base, the J end by 0 bases, with 16 bases between. The CDR3 protein is CASSIAARGQSSYEQYF. The CDR3 nucleotides are TGTGCCAGTAGTATAGCTGCGCGAGGACAGTCCTCCTACGAGCAGTACTTC.

CDR3 residues: CASRWTAVGFTEAFF. CDR3 in DNA: TGTGCCAGTAGATGGACAGCCGTCGGTTTCACTGAAGCTTTCTTT. The chain joins TRBV19 to TRBJ1-1; TRBD1 might be the D (6 bases). V shed 6 bases and J shed 4 bases, with 18 bases lying between them. The CDR3 has 15 residues. Germline CDR1 reads LNHDA; CDR2 reads SQIVND (reference sequence).

DNA for the CDR3: TGTGCCATCAGTGAGTCGGCAGGGGAAAAGACCCAGTACTTC. Translated, it gives CAISESAGEKTQYF. This chain connects TRBV10-3 to TRBJ2-5, with a weak D call TRBD1 (6 bases). Germline values: CDR1 ENHRY, CDR2 SYGVKD. Trimming left V 0 bases short and J 6 bases short, with 11 bases between. The CDR3 consists of 14 residues.

This clone was seen more than once but under ten times. CDR3 protein: CASSPFGGGGFTGELFF. The CDR3 DNA sequence: TGTGCCAGCAGCCCCTTCGGTGGAGGGGGCTTCACCGGGGAGCTGTTTTTT. The chain combines TRBV3-1 (or the pseudogene TRBV3-2) with TRBJ2-2; a possible D gene is TRBD1 (7 bases). The CDR3 contains 17 residues. In germline, CDR1 is LGHDT, CDR2 YNNKEL (reference sequence). Trimming removed 4 bases at V and 4 bases at J, with 19 bases between.

This chain connects TRBV7-2 to TRBJ2-5; TRBD2 agrees at 9 bases. Germline V gene sequence: CDR1 SGHTA, CDR2 FQGNSA. The CDR3 has 17 residues. V lost 3 bases and J lost 5; bases outside the gene matches: 13. CDR3 DNA sequence: TGTGCCAGCAGCTTGAGTAGGTTAGCGGGAGTTCGGGAGACCCAGTACTTC. This encodes CASSLSRLAGVRETQYF.

The chain has TRBV6-4 and TRBJ1-2; TRBD1 is a possible D gene (5 bases). The length of the CDR3 is 14 residues. Germline V gene sequence: CDR1 MRHNA, CDR2 SNTAGT. Trimming took off 5 bases at V and 4 bases at J, with 14 bases between the two ends. The CDR3 region has the DNA TGTGCCAGCAGTCCAACAGACAGCTTCTATGGCTACACCTTC. It codes for CASSPTDSFYGYTF.

This sequence joins TRBV9 and TRBJ2-1; D is uncertain. This CDR3 has 13 amino acids. The V gene lost 0 bases and the J gene lost 15 bases, with 16 bases spanning the gap. Germline V gives CDR1 SGDLS, CDR2 YYNGEE. CDR3 coding DNA: TGTGCCAGCAGCGTAGCTACTCAGGATAAGCTGTTCTTC. This sequence encodes CASSVATQDKLFF. Supplemented by reference TRBV9 and TRBJ2-1, the full variable domain reads DSGVTQTPKHLITATGQRVTLRCSPRSGDLSVYWYQQSLDQGLQFLIQYYNGEERAKGNILERFSAQQFPDLHSELNLSSLELGDSALYFCASSVATQDKLFFGPGTRLTVL.

Comment on this clone: The same CDR3 is also encoded by other DNA sequences in this sample. This chain joins TRBV3-1 (or the pseudogene TRBV3-2) and TRBJ2-2; D remains unclear. The CDR3 sequence is 14 residues long. The germline V and J ends were trimmed by 1 base and 5 bases, with 8 bases remaining between them. The V gene's germline CDR1 is LGHDT and CDR2 YNNKEL (reference sequence). CDR3 sequence (DNA): TGTGCCAGCAGCCAAGGAGGATATACCGGGGAGCTGTTTTTT. Encoded protein: CASSQGGYTGELFF.

The chain couples TRBV28 to TRBJ2-7; D perhaps matches TRBD2 (6 bases). The germline CDR1 and CDR2 sequences are MDHEN and SYDVKM. This CDR3 has 13 amino acids. Trimming left V 6 bases short and J 2 bases short, with 11 bases between. CDR3 residues: CASRPGAAYEQYF. The CDR3 coding sequence is TGTGCCAGCAGGCCGGGAGCAGCCTACGAGCAGTACTTC.

This clone appeared once. This chain links TRBV6-5 with TRBJ2-7; TRBD1 might be the D (6 bases). Trimming removed 6 bases at V and 4 bases at J, with 13 bases between. This CDR3 contains 13 residues. Germline V gene lookup returns CDR1 MNHEY and CDR2 SVGAGI. CDR3 nucleotide sequence: TGTGCCAGCAGCCTCGGGACATCTTACGAGCAGTACTTC. Protein sequence: CASSLGTSYEQYF.